These T cell receptor beta chains were read from a single sample in a study of CD8 T cells in Susac syndrome. One entry per CDR3 protein results from TCRdb running MiXCR on the immunoSEQ multiplex PCR reads. The sample shows approximately 80,000 distinct CDR3 sequences, roughly 91% of them seen only once. Specimen: CD8+ T cells from PBMCs. The receptor set was obtained from a human donor with multiple sclerosis. The CDR3 runs from the conserved cysteine through the conserved F or W. D genes are given only for firm matches. Expanded clones get a size class; other rows say once, few or many, or leave the size out.

TGTGCCAGCAGTTTAACCCGGAGCCAGGAAGCTTTCTTT,CASSLTRSQEAFF,NA,TRBJ1-1,TRBV12-3/TRBV12-4,NA
TGTGCCAGCAAGGGTTTACCCTCCTACAATGAGCAGTTCTTC,CASKGLPSYNEQFF,NA,TRBJ2-1,TRBV27,NA
TGTGCCAGCAGCCCTCGGGACAGTAACGAGCAGTACTTC,CASSPRDSNEQYF,TRBD1,TRBJ2-7,TRBV7-9,NA
TGTGCCAGTAGTCCACAAGGGACAGGCCTCTACGAGCAGTACTTC,CASSPQGTGLYEQYF,TRBD1,TRBJ2-7,TRBV19,once
TGTGCCAGCAGAACTTTTTATGGCTACACCTTC,CASRTFYGYTF,NA,TRBJ1-2,TRBV7-2,NA
TGTGCCAGCAGCCCAAGCGGGATAGCCTACGAGCAGTACTTC,CASSPSGIAYEQYF,TRBD2,TRBJ2-7,TRBV12-3/TRBV12-4,NA
TGTGCCAGCAGTGCTGGGGCTACGCAGTATTTT,CASSAGATQYF,NA,TRBJ2-3,TRBV2,NA
TGTGCCAGCAGTGAATTGGGAGGGAACAATGAGCAGTTCTTC,CASSELGGNNEQFF,TRBD2,TRBJ2-1,TRBV25-1,NA
TGTGCCAGCAGCCGGGACAGCTTATATGGCTACACCTTC,CASSRDSLYGYTF,TRBD1,TRBJ1-2,TRBV28,NA
TGTGCCAGCAGACGGACTAGCGGGCTCTACAATGAGCAGTTCTTC,CASRRTSGLYNEQFF,TRBD2,TRBJ2-1,TRBV6-5,NA
TGTGCCAGCAGCTTAGTAGCGGGGGCCACGGATACGCAGTATTTT,CASSLVAGATDTQYF,TRBD2,TRBJ2-3,TRBV11-2,NA
TGTGCCAGCAGCCTCATCCGAAGAGTTGCTGGAAACACCATATATTTT,CASSLIRRVAGNTIYF,NA,TRBJ1-3,TRBV11-2,NA
TGTGCCAGCAGCGAAGGGGCTCCCACGAGGGAGCAGTACTTC,CASSEGAPTREQYF,NA,TRBJ2-7,TRBV28,NA
TGTGCCTGGAGGGAACTTAGGAGGGATACGCAGTATTTT,CAWRELRRDTQYF,NA,TRBJ2-3,TRBV30,NA
TGTGCCAGCAGCCCCCGGAGGGCCCCGACGGAAGCTTTCTTT,CASSPRRAPTEAFF,NA,TRBJ1-1,TRBV7-8,NA
TGCAGCGTTGAATTCGCGAGCGAGCTAAGCTACGAGCAGTACTTC,CSVEFASELSYEQYF,NA,TRBJ2-7,TRBV29-1,NA
TGTGCCAGCAGTACATCGGGGGGGCAGGCCTACGAGCAGTACTTC,CASSTSGGQAYEQYF,TRBD2,TRBJ2-7,TRBV27,NA
TGCAGTGCCACACGCGTGAACACAGATACGCAGTATTTT,CSATRVNTDTQYF,NA,TRBJ2-3,TRBV20-1,NA
TGTGCCAGCAGAACTAGCGGGAGGGGCTCCCGAAATGAGCAGTTCTTC,CASRTSGRGSRNEQFF,TRBD2,TRBJ2-1,TRBV27,once
TGTGCCAGCAGCCCCCACGCCGACAATGAGCAGTTCTTC,CASSPHADNEQFF,NA,TRBJ2-1,TRBV14,NA
TGTGCCAGCAGCTCGACAGGGGGGAAAGAGACCCAGTACTTC,CASSSTGGKETQYF,TRBD1,TRBJ2-5,TRBV11-2,once
TGCGCCAGCAGCCAAGATCCGGAGGGGGATGAGCAGTTCTTC,CASSQDPEGDEQFF,NA,TRBJ2-1,TRBV4-3,NA
TGTGCCAGCAGCCCTGTAACTCCCAATGAGCAGTTCTTC,CASSPVTPNEQFF,NA,TRBJ2-1,TRBV7-2,NA
TGCGCCAGCAGCTTGGAGGGGACCTCCTACGAGCAGTACTTC,CASSLEGTSYEQYF,NA,TRBJ2-7,TRBV5-1,NA
TGTGCCAGCAGCGGGAGGGGGGGCGATAACTATGGCTACACCTTC,CASSGRGGDNYGYTF,NA,TRBJ1-2,TRBV9,NA
TGTGCCAGCAGTGGACTAGCGGGAGAAGGAGATACGCAGTATTTT,CASSGLAGEGDTQYF,TRBD2,TRBJ2-3,TRBV2,NA
TGTGCCAGTAGTATAGGAAAGCGCCCCTACAATGAGCAGTTCTTC,CASSIGKRPYNEQFF,NA,TRBJ2-1,TRBV19,NA
TGCGCCAGCAGCCAAGATGGGCTAGCGGGAAACACCGGGGAGCTGTTTTTT,CASSQDGLAGNTGELFF,TRBD2,TRBJ2-2,TRBV4-3,once
TGTGCCGGCCGGACTAGCGGAAACACCGGGGAGCTGTTTTTT,CAGRTSGNTGELFF,TRBD2,TRBJ2-2,TRBV7-8,once
TGTGCCAGCAGCGCAGGGGGAGCCCACACCATATATTTT,CASSAGGAHTIYF,TRBD1,TRBJ1-3,TRBV9,NA
TGTGCCAGCAGTCGGACAGGGGCCTACAATGAGCAGTTCTTC,CASSRTGAYNEQFF,TRBD1,TRBJ2-1,TRBV6-5,NA
TGTGCCAGCAGCGCCCCAAGGTCCATCATAGGGAGGGGACACACAGATACGCAGTATTTT,CASSAPRSIIGRGHTDTQYF,NA,TRBJ2-3,TRBV9,NA
TGTGCCAGCAGTTCCGGGACAGGGGGTTTTTACGAGCAGTACTTC,CASSSGTGGFYEQYF,TRBD1,TRBJ2-7,TRBV12-3/TRBV12-4,few
TGCAGCGTCGAGACTAGCGGGGGGCTTAATGAGCAGTTCTTC,CSVETSGGLNEQFF,TRBD2,TRBJ2-1,TRBV29-1,NA
TGTGCCAGCAGTTACTCGTGGTCAGGCGGGAATGAGCAGTTCTTC,CASSYSWSGGNEQFF,NA,TRBJ2-1,TRBV6-2/TRBV6-3,NA
TGTGCCTGGAGTTCAACCAAGGGTTCTGAAGCTTTCTTT,CAWSSTKGSEAFF,NA,TRBJ1-1,TRBV30,NA
TGTGCCAGCAGCTCACCCCGCAGGGGTCCCTCATCACCCCTCCACTTT,CASSSPRRGPSSPLHF,NA,TRBJ1-6,TRBV9,NA
TGTGCCAGCAGTGTAAGCGGGACTCCATATGATCCCTACGAGCAGTACTTC,CASSVSGTPYDPYEQYF,TRBD2,TRBJ2-7,TRBV2,NA
TGCGCCAGCTGCTGGGAGACAGGAACAGATACGCAGTATTTT,CASCWETGTDTQYF,NA,TRBJ2-3,TRBV5-1,NA
TGTGCCAGCAGCTTTAGTATGAACACTGAAGCTTTCTTT,CASSFSMNTEAFF,NA,TRBJ1-1,TRBV5-6,NA
TGTGCCAGGGGAGGCGGGAACTACGAGCAGTACTTC,CARGGGNYEQYF,NA,TRBJ2-7,TRBV2,few
TGTGCCAGCAGCTTAGGGGAAAGGCGGGAGCAGTACTTC,CASSLGERREQYF,NA,TRBJ2-7,TRBV13,NA